The source of this T cell receptor (beta chain) is a study of regulatory T cells in long-lasting Graves disease. Arm-PCR with iRepertoire HTBI primers amplified the CDR3 regions for these TCR beta libraries. A single record per CDR3 protein comes from TCRdb applying MiXCR to the multiplex PCR reads. The repertoire holds about 430,000 distinct CDR3 sequences, 20% to 25% seen once, with about 13% in the top ten. Time point in this sample: persistent/refractory GD, antithyroid drugs over 5 years with positive TRAb. PBMC-derived RNA was used for the TCR library. The CDR3 has 18 amino acids. Germline V gives CDR1 SGHNT, CDR2 YENEEA. V dropped 2 bases and J dropped 4; count of bases not matched to a gene: 15. This clonotype was seen more than once but under ten times. Its antigen is unidentified. Broader study findings: Patients with persistent Graves' had lower TCR diversity than newly diagnosed patients.

The chain recombines TRBV11-3 with TRBJ2-7, with TRBD1 matching over 9 bases. The TCR originated in a female donor with Graves disease. The sequences come from peripheral blood mononuclear cells (PBMCs), collected when the disease was refractory, from a patient treated with antithyroid drugs. The CDR3 DNA is TGTGCCAGCAGCTTAATCCCCCTACAGGGGGCGGCAGGGTACGAGCAGTACTTC. Its translation: CASSLIPLQGAAGYEQYF. Combining the CDR3 with reference TRBV11-3 and TRBJ2-7 gives the whole variable domain EAGVVQSPRYKIIEKKQPVAFWCNPISGHNTLYWYLQNLGQGPELLIRYENEEAVDDSQLPKDRFSAERLKGVDSTLKIQPAELGDSAVYLCASSLIPLQGAAGYEQYFGPGTRLTVT.